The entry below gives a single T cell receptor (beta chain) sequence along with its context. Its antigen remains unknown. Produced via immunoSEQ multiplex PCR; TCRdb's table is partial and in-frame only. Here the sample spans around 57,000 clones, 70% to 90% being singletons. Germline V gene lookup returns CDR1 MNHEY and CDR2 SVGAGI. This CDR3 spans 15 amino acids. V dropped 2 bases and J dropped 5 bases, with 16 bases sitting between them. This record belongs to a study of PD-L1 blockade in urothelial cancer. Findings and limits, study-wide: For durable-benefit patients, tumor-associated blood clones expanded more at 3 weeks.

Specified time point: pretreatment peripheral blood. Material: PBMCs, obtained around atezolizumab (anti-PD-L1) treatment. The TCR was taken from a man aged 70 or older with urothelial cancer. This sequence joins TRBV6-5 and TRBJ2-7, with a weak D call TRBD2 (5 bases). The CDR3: CASSYRVLEAHEQYF. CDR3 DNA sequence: TGTGCCAGCAGTTACAGGGTACTAGAGGCCCACGAGCAGTACTTC.